This T cell receptor (beta chain) was sequenced in a study of blood T cells in healthy people across ages. The length of the CDR3 is 15 residues. Per germline, CDR1 DFQATT and CDR2 SNEGSKA (reference sequence). The ends were cut back, 6 bases at V and 2 bases at J, with 14 bases in the middle. A sample-barcoded 5' primer and a J-beta primer mix were used in a second PCR of about 6 to 12 cycles. TCRdb recomputed calls from the 5' RACE reads with MiXCR, one row per CDR3 protein. Of about 840,000 distinct CDR3 sequences in the sample, almost 30% were seen once. This clonotype has only a few counts. A further study also used this sample, focusing on T cells of mothers and their children.

The gene calls are TRBV20-1 and TRBJ1-6, with no clear D. Sequencing used blood. This sequence was found in a woman in her thirties or forties in good health. This CDR3 is CSARPGETYNSPLHF. DNA for the CDR3: TGCAGTGCCCGGCCCGGGGAAACCTATAATTCACCCCTCCACTTT.